This is a list of T cell receptor beta chains from one sample in a study of T cells in Graves' hyperthyroidism and ophthalmopathy. MiXCR, run by TCRdb on the multiplex PCR reads, gives a single entry per CDR3 protein. The table includes approximately 330,000 distinct CDR3 sequences, over 20% detected once. Specimen: blood. The receptors were gathered from a woman in her forties or fifties with Graves' hyperthyroidism. CDR3s leave out the opening cysteine and the closing phenylalanine or tryptophan.

V	length	CDR3
TRBV6-1	10	ASSEALEGYT
TRBV19	12	ASRDRGLGQPQH
TRBV5-1	14	ASSWGLAGGTYEQY
TRBV7-7	12	ASSLDGRSNEQF
TRBV18	11	ASSPLGTGEAF
TRBV3-1	11	ASSRGVNTEAF
TRBV10-3	11	AISESWGREQF
TRBV20-1	13	SARKPGGEYSPLH
TRBV20-1	12	SASPTGGSYGYT
TRBV7-9	10	ASNYTTGIQY
TRBV7-9	12	ASSFGDRQETQY